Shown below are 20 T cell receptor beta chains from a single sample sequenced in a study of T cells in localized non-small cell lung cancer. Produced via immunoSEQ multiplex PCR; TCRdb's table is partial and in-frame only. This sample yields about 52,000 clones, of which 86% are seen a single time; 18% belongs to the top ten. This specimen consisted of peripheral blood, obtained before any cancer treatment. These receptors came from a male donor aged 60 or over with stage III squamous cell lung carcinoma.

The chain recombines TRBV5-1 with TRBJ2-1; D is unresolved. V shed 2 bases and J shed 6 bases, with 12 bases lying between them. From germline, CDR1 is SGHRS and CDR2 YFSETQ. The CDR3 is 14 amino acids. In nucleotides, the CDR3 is TGCGCCAGCAGCTTTCAATGGGTCCGCAATGAGCAGTTCTTC. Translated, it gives CASSFQWVRNEQFF.

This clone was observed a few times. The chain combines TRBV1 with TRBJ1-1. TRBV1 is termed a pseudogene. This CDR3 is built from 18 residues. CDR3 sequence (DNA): TGCACCAGCAGCCAGCCTAAGACTCCCCCGGGGTTGAACACTGAAGCTTTCTTT. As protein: CTSSQPKTPPGLNTEAFF.

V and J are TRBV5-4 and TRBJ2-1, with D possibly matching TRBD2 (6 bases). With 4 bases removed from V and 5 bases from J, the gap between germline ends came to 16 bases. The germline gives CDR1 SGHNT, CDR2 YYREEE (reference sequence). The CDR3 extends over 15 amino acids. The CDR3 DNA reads TGTGCCAGCAGCCTCACCGGGACTGGGAACAATGAGCAGTTCTTC. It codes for CASSLTGTGNNEQFF.

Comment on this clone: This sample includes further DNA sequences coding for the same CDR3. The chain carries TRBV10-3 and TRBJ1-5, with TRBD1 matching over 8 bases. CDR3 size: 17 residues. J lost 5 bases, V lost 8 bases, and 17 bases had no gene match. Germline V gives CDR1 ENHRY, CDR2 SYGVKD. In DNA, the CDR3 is TGTGCCATCGGAGTTCGGAACCCCGGGACAGGCGATCAGCCCCAGCATTTT. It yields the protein CAIGVRNPGTGDQPQHF.

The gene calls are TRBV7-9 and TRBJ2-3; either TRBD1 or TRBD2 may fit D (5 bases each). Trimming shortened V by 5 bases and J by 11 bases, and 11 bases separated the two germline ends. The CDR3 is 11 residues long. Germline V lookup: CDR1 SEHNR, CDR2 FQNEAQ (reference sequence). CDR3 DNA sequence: TGTGCCAGCAGCCTAGAGGGGCAGCAGTATTTT. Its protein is CASSLEGQQYF.

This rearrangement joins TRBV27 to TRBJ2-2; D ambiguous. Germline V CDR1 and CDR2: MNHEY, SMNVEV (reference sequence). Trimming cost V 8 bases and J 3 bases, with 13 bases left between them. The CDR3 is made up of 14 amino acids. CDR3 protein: CASDPGSHTGELFF. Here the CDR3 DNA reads TGTGCCAGCGATCCCGGGTCACACACCGGGGAGCTGTTTTTT.

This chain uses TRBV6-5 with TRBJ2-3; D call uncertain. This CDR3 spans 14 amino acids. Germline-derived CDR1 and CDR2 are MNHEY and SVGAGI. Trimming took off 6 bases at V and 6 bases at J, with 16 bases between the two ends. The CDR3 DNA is TGTGCCAGCAGCCGCATTACCGCCGCCGATACGCAGTATTTT. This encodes CASSRITAADTQYF.

For the CDR3, the DNA is TGTGCCAGCAGCGTAAATCTGGGGTCCGATACGCAGTATTTT. Translating it yields CASSVNLGSDTQYF. The chain uses TRBV9 and TRBJ2-3, with D unresolved. The CDR3 length is 14 residues. Trimming took off 1 base at V and 6 bases at J, with 12 bases between the two ends. Germline V CDR1 and CDR2: SGDLS, YYNGEE. Filled out from reference TRBV9 and TRBJ2-3, the complete variable domain reads DSGVTQTPKHLITATGQRVTLRCSPRSGDLSVYWYQQSLDQGLQFLIQYYNGEERAKGNILERFSAQQFPDLHSELNLSSLELGDSALYFCASSVNLGSDTQYFGPGTRLTVL.

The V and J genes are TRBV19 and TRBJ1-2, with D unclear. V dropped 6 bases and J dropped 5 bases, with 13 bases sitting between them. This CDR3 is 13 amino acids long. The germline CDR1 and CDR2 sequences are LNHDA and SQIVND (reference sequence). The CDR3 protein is CASRLDKSYGYTF. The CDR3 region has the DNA TGTGCCAGTAGACTAGACAAGTCGTATGGCTACACCTTC.

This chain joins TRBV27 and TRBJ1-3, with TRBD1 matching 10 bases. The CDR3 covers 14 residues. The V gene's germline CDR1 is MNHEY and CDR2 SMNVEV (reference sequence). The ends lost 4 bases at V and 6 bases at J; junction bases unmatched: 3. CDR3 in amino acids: CASSSRQGANTIYF. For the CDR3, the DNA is TGTGCCAGCAGTTCCAGACAGGGGGCAAACACCATATATTTT.

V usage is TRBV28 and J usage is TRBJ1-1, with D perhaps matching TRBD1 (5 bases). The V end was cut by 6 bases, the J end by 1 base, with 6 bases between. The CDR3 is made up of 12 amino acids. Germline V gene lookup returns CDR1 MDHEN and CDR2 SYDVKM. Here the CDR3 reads CASSQGNTEAFF. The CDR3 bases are TGTGCCAGCAGCCAGGGGAACACTGAAGCTTTCTTT.

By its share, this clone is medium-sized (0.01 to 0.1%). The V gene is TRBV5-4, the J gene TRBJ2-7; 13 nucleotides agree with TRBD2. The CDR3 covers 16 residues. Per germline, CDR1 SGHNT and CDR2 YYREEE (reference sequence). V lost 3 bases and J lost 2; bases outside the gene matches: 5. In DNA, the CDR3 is TGTGCCAGCAGCTCATCTACTAGCGGGGGGGCCTACGAGCAGTACTTC. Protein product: CASSSSTSGGAYEQYF.

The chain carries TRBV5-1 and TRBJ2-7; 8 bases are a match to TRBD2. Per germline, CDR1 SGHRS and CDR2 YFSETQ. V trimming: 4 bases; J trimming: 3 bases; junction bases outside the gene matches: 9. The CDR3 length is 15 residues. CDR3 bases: TGCGCCAGCAGCCGGGGCGGGGGGCCTCTCTACGAGCAGTACTTC. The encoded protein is CASSRGGGPLYEQYF.

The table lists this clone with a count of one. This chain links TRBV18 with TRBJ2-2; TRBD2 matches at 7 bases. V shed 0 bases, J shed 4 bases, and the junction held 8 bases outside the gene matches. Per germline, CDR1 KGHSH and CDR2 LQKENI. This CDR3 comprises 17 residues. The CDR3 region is CASSPPALAVITGELFF. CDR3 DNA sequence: TGTGCCAGCTCACCACCAGCGCTAGCGGTAATCACCGGGGAGCTGTTTTTT.

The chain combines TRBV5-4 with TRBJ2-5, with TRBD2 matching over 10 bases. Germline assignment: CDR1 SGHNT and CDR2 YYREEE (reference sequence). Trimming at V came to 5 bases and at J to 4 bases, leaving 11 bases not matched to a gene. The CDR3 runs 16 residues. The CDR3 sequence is CASSFRGTSERETQYF. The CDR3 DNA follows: TGTGCCAGCAGTTTCCGAGGGACTAGCGAACGAGAGACCCAGTACTTC.

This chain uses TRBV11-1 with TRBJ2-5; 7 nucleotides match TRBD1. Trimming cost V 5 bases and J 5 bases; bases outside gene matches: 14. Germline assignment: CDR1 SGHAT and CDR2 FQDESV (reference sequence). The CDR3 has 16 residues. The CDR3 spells CASSPDTGASWETQYF. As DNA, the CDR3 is TGTGCCAGCAGCCCGGACACAGGGGCATCGTGGGAGACCCAGTACTTC.

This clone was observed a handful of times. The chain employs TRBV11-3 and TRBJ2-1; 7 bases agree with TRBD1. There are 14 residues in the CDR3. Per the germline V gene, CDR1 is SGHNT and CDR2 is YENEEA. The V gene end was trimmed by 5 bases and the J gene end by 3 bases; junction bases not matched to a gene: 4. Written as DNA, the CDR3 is TGTGCCAGCAGCCTGGGACAGAACTACAATGAGCAGTTCTTC. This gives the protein CASSLGQNYNEQFF.

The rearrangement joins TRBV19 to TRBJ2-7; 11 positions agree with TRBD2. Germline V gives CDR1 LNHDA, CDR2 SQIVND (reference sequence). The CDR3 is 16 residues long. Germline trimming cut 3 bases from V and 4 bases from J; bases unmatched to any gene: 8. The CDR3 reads CASSISSGRALYEQYF. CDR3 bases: TGTGCCAGTAGTATTAGTAGCGGGAGGGCCTTGTACGAGCAGTACTTC.

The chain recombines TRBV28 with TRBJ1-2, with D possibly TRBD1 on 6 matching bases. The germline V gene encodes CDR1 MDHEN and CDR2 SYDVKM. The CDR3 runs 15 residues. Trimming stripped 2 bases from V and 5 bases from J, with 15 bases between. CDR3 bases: TGTGCCAGCAGTTTAAGGACAAGGGGGAAGTATGGCTACACCTTC. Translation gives CASSLRTRGKYGYTF.

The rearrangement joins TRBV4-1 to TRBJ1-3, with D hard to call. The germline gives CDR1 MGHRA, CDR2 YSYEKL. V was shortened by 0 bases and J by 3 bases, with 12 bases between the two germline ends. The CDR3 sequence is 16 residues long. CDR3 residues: CASSQDGAGVGNTIYF. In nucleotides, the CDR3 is TGCGCCAGCAGCCAAGATGGCGCGGGAGTTGGAAACACCATATATTTT.